The 24 T cell receptor beta chains below come from one sample, sequenced in a study of shared clonotypes between healthy human individuals. TCRdb's table, derived via immunoSEQ multiplex PCR, lists solely in-frame clones and lacks some. Of about 2.3 million clones in the sample, 80% to 95% are singletons; the top ten hold about 0.41%. Material: naive CD4+ T cells from PBMCs. The subset is: CD45RA+ positively selected. The receptors were sampled from a man younger than 35 in good health. Some clones in this sample may be carry-over from other donors' samples.

The chain links TRBV28 to TRBJ2-5; 13 nucleotides line up with TRBD2. J lost 2 bases, V lost 3 bases, and 3 bases had no gene match. Germline CDR1 reads MDHEN; CDR2 reads SYDVKM. The CDR3 is made up of 16 amino acids. In DNA, the CDR3 is TGTGCCAGCAGTTTTCGGACTAGCGGGAGACAAGAGACCCAGTACTTC. Its protein product is CASSFRTSGRQETQYF.

The V and J genes are TRBV18 and TRBJ2-2; D is possibly TRBD1 (6 bases). V lost 7 bases and J lost 7, with 13 bases in between. Germline V lookup: CDR1 KGHSH, CDR2 LQKENI. This CDR3 has 13 residues. CDR3 DNA sequence: TGTGCCAGCTGTACCACAGGGATCGGGGAGCTGTTTTTT. Translation gives CASCTTGIGELFF. Filled out from reference TRBV18 and TRBJ2-2, the complete variable domain reads NAGVMQNPRHLVRRRGQEARLRCSPMKGHSHVYWYRQLPEEGLKFMVYLQKENIIDESGMPKERFSAEFPKEGPSILRIQQVVRGDSAAYFCASCTTGIGELFFGEGSRLTVL.

The V call is TRBV28, the J call TRBJ2-3; D gene uncertain. Per the germline V gene, CDR1 is MDHEN and CDR2 is SYDVKM. This CDR3 has 12 amino acids. Trimming left V 6 bases short and J 4 bases short, with 8 bases between. The CDR3 DNA is TGTGCCAGCAGAAAGGGCCCAGATACGCAGTATTTT. Translation gives CASRKGPDTQYF.

This chain links TRBV18 with TRBJ2-1; D is perhaps TRBD2 (5 bases). The ends were cut back, 1 base at V and 5 bases at J, with 9 bases in the middle. The CDR3 is 14 amino acids. Germline V gives CDR1 KGHSH, CDR2 LQKENI. The chain's CDR3 is CASSPQTKDNEQFF. CDR3 sequence (DNA): TGTGCCAGCTCACCACAGACTAAAGACAATGAGCAGTTCTTC. The entire variable domain, with the rest obtained from reference TRBV18 and TRBJ2-1, is as follows: NAGVMQNPRHLVRRRGQEARLRCSPMKGHSHVYWYRQLPEEGLKFMVYLQKENIIDESGMPKERFSAEFPKEGPSILRIQQVVRGDSAAYFCASSPQTKDNEQFFGPGTRLTVL.

V gene TRBV7-9 combines with J gene TRBJ2-3; TRBD1 agrees at 7 bases. Germline-derived CDR1 and CDR2 are SEHNR and FQNEAQ (reference sequence). Losses at the gene ends were 6 bases for V and 1 base for J; bases not matched to a gene: 4. The length of the CDR3 is 14 residues. CDR3: CASSRDSGTDTQYF. The CDR3 DNA is TGTGCCAGCAGTCGGGACAGCGGCACAGATACGCAGTATTTT.

V usage is TRBV29-1 and J usage is TRBJ2-7; TRBD2 is a possible D gene (6 bases). Germline assignment: CDR1 SQVTM and CDR2 ANQGSEA. V was clipped by 7 bases and J by 7 bases, with 20 bases between them. The CDR3 spans 13 residues. The CDR3 here is CSAYPSGGEEQYF. As DNA, the CDR3 is TGCAGCGCATATCCCTCCGGCGGGGAGGAGCAGTACTTC.

The chain couples TRBV7-3 to TRBJ1-2, with D tentatively TRBD1 (5 bases). Germline values: CDR1 SGHTA, CDR2 FQGTGA. The CDR3 runs to 13 residues. V was cut by 6 bases and J by 8 bases, with 16 bases left in between. As DNA, the CDR3 is TGTGCCAGCAGTCTGGGGGTAGGGGAAGGCTACACCTTC. Residues: CASSLGVGEGYTF.

This clone was recorded once. The J gene is TRBJ1-4, the V gene TRBV18, with D unresolved. Trimming removed 4 bases at V and 8 bases at J, with 11 bases between. In germline, CDR1 is KGHSH, CDR2 LQKENI. The CDR3 spans 13 residues. The CDR3 loop reads CASSLDRIEKLFF. As DNA, the CDR3 is TGTGCCAGCTCACTAGATCGCATCGAAAAACTGTTTTTT.

The chain combines TRBV4-2 with TRBJ2-7; the D is unclear. V lost 2 bases and J lost 4, with 6 bases in between. The CDR3 runs 12 residues. CDR1 and CDR2 from the germline V gene are LGHNA and YNFKEQ. This chain's CDR3 is CASSQTGYEQYF. DNA for the CDR3: TGTGCCAGCAGCCAAACCGGGTACGAGCAGTACTTC.

The count of this clone is one. Different DNA sequences within this sample yield the same CDR3. V and J are TRBV2 and TRBJ2-2, with TRBD1 matching over 10 bases. This CDR3 region has 15 residues. J was trimmed by 4 bases and V by 6 bases; bases with no gene match: 5. Looked up from germline, CDR1 is SNHLY and CDR2 is FYNNEI. The CDR3 spells CASRPTGGSTGELFF. The CDR3 DNA reads TGTGCCAGCAGGCCGACAGGGGGCAGCACCGGGGAGCTGTTTTTT. Full variable domain (missing parts from reference TRBV2 and TRBJ2-2): EPEVTQTPSHQVTQMGQEVILRCVPISNHLYFYWYRQILGQKVEFLVSFYNNEISEKSEIFDDQFSVERPDGSNFTLKIRSTKLEDSAMYFCASRPTGGSTGELFFGEGSRLTVL.

V usage is TRBV6-1 and J usage is TRBJ1-3; D remains unclear. V was pared by 2 bases and J by 0 bases, with 14 bases between. This CDR3 contains 17 residues. Germline V lookup: CDR1 MNHNS, CDR2 SASEGT. DNA of the CDR3: TGTGCCAGCAGTGAAAGGAAGGCGGGCATCTCTGGAAACACCATATATTTT. Residues: CASSERKAGISGNTIYF.

The chain couples TRBV5-1 to TRBJ2-2; weak D call: TRBD1 (6 bases). The CDR3 is 15 residues long. Trimming shortened V by 2 bases and J by 3 bases, and 11 bases separated the two germline ends. Germline lookup yields CDR1 SGHRS and CDR2 YFSETQ. In nucleotides, the CDR3 is TGCGCCAGCAGCTTTACAGGGTGGGACACCGGGGAGCTGTTTTTT. Its protein product is CASSFTGWDTGELFF.

CDR3 loop: CASSLGHLLGETQYF. DNA for the CDR3: TGTGCCAGCAGCTTAGGTCACCTCCTCGGGGAGACCCAGTACTTC. The V gene is TRBV11-3, the J gene TRBJ2-5; D uncertain. CDR3 length: 15 amino acids. CDR1 SGHNT and CDR2 YENEEA come from the germline V gene. V was pared by 1 base and J by 5 bases, with 14 bases between.

The chain joins TRBV18 to TRBJ2-7; unclear D gene. This CDR3 has 16 amino acids. Germline CDR1 and CDR2: KGHSH and LQKENI. The V end was cut by 6 bases, the J end by 4 bases, with 22 bases between. Here the CDR3 reads CASSRAFPERGYEQYF. CDR3 nucleotides: TGTGCCAGCTCTCGAGCTTTCCCGGAGCGCGGTTACGAGCAGTACTTC. The full variable domain, completed using reference TRBV18 and TRBJ2-7, is NAGVMQNPRHLVRRRGQEARLRCSPMKGHSHVYWYRQLPEEGLKFMVYLQKENIIDESGMPKERFSAEFPKEGPSILRIQQVVRGDSAAYFCASSRAFPERGYEQYFGPGTRLTVT.

The rearrangement joins TRBV4-1 to TRBJ2-3; tentatively, D is TRBD2 (6 bases). Germline V gene lookup returns CDR1 MGHRA and CDR2 YSYEKL. Trimming left V 0 bases short and J 4 bases short, with 17 bases between. The CDR3 covers 17 residues. The CDR3 protein is CASSQEVGRGFADTQYF. CDR3 nucleotide sequence: TGCGCCAGCAGCCAAGAAGTCGGACGGGGGTTTGCAGATACGCAGTATTTT.

This rearrangement joins TRBV7-9 to TRBJ2-3, with D unresolved. The CDR3 has 12 residues. In germline, CDR1 is SEHNR, CDR2 FQNEAQ (reference sequence). Trimming took off 0 bases at V and 7 bases at J, with 5 bases between the two ends. CDR3 nucleotides: TGTGCCAGCAGCTTAGCAGGTTATACGCAGTATTTT. Translation: CASSLAGYTQYF.

For this clone: The same CDR3 can be traced to other DNA sequences in this sample. This sequence joins TRBV18 and TRBJ1-2; a possible D gene is TRBD1 (6 bases). Germline V gene data show CDR1 as KGHSH and CDR2 as LQKENI. V lost 5 bases and J 2 bases, leaving 6 bases between the germline ends. The CDR3 consists of 12 residues. In nucleotides, the CDR3 is TGTGCCAGCTCAGGACAGAACTATGGCTACACCTTC. This encodes CASSGQNYGYTF.

V and J are TRBV7-8 and TRBJ2-5; 11 positions agree with TRBD2. CDR3 length equals 17 residues. J lost 4 bases, V lost 2 bases, and 9 bases had no gene match. From germline, CDR1 is SGHVS and CDR2 FQNEAQ. The CDR3 region has the DNA TGTGCCAGCAGCTTACCAGTACTAGCGGGAGTAGGAGAGACCCAGTACTTC. Protein sequence: CASSLPVLAGVGETQYF.

V is TRBV25-1 and J is TRBJ1-6, with 10 positions matching TRBD1. The germline gives CDR1 MGHDK, CDR2 SYGVNS. V dropped 3 bases and J dropped 4; count of bases not matched to a gene: 3. This CDR3 spans 16 amino acids. The CDR3 reads CASSDLGQGYNSPLHF. In DNA, the CDR3 is TGTGCCAGCAGTGACCTGGGACAGGGGTATAATTCACCCCTCCACTTT.

This rearrangement joins TRBV27 to TRBJ2-6; the D gene is possibly TRBD1 (5 bases). The CDR3 totals 13 residues. Germline CDR1 is MNHEY and CDR2 is SMNVEV (reference sequence). Trimming removed 8 bases at V and 1 base at J, with 6 bases between. CDR3: CASRQSGANVLTF. The CDR3 DNA is TGTGCCAGCCGACAGTCTGGGGCCAACGTCCTGACTTTC.

This chain links TRBV5-6 with TRBJ1-5; D is possibly TRBD1 (5 bases). The germline V gene has CDR1 SGHDT and CDR2 YYEEEE. The CDR3 covers 13 residues. The germline V and J ends were trimmed by 4 bases and 9 bases, with 14 bases remaining between them. The CDR3 nucleotides read TGTGCCAGCAGCAATGGCAGGGACTTGCCCCAGCATTTT. Protein: CASSNGRDLPQHF.

This clone has just a few counts. The V gene is TRBV10-3, the J gene TRBJ1-4, with a possible D match to TRBD1 (6 bases). Per the germline V gene, CDR1 is ENHRY and CDR2 is SYGVKD. The V gene lost 7 bases and the J gene lost 8 bases, with 17 bases spanning the gap. The CDR3 has 14 residues. The CDR3 coding sequence is TGTGCCATCAAGGGGGAAATGGCGAGAGAAAAACTGTTTTTT. Residues: CAIKGEMAREKLFF.

The chain is built from TRBV28 and TRBJ1-2; no firm D call. V was trimmed by 4 bases and J by 7 bases, leaving 19 bases between them. From germline, CDR1 is MDHEN and CDR2 SYDVKM. This CDR3 spans 15 amino acids. CDR3 DNA: TGTGCCAGCAGTTCGGGCCCGTCCCTTTTGAGTGGCTACACCTTC. It yields the protein CASSSGPSLLSGYTF.

This chain uses TRBV13 with TRBJ2-7, with D possibly being TRBD2 (6 bases). The CDR3 is made up of 15 amino acids. V was cut by 3 bases and J by 0 bases, with 12 bases left in between. The germline V gene has CDR1 PRHDT and CDR2 FYEKMQ (reference sequence). The CDR3 loop reads CASSFISGISYEQYF. The CDR3 DNA reads as TGTGCCAGCAGCTTTATTAGCGGTATCTCCTACGAGCAGTACTTC.